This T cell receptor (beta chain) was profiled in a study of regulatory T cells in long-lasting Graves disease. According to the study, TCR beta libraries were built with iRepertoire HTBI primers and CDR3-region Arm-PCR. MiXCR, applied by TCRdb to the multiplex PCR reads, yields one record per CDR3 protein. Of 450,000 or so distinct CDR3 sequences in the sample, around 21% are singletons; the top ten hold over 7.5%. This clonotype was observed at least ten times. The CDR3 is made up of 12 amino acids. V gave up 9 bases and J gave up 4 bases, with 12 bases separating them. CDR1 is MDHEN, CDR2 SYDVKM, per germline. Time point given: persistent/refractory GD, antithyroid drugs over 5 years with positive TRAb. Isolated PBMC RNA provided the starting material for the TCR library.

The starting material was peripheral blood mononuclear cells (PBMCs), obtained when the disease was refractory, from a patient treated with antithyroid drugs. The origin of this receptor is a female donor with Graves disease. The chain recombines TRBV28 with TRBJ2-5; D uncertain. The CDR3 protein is CASKETGETQYF. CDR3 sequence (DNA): TGTGCCAGTAAGGAGACGGGAGAGACCCAGTACTTC.